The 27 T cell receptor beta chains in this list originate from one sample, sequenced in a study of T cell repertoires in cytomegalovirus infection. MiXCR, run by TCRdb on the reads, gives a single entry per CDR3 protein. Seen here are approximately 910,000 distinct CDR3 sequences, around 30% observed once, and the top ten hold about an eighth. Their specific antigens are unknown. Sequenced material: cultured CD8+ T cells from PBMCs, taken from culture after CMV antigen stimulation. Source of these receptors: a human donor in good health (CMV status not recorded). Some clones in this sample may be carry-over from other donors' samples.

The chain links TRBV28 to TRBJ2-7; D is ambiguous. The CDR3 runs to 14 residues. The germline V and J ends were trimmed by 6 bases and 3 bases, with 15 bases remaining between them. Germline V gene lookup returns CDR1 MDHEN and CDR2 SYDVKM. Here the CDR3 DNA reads TGTGCCAGCAGCCCGACGAAGGGATTCTACGAGCAGTACGTC. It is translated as CASSPTKGFYEQYV.

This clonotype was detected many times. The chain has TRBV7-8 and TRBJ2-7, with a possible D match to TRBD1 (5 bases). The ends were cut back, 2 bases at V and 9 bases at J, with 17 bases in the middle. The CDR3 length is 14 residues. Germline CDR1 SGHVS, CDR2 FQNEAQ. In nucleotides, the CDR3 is TGTGCCAGCAGCTTACCAGGGCAGACCTTTGGGCAGTACTTC. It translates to CASSLPGQTFGQYF.

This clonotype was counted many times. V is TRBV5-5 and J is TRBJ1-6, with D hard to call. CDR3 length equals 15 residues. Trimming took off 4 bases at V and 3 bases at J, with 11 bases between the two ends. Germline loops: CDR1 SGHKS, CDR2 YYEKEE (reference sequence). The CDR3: CASSLEDFYNSPLHF. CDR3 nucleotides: TGTGCCAGCAGCCTCGAGGACTTCTATAATTCACCCCTCCACTTT.

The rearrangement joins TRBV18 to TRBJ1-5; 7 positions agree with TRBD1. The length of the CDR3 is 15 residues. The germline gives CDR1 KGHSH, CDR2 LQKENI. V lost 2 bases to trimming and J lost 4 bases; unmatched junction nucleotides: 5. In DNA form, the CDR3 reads TGTGCCAGCTCACCAGGGGGACAGTCTAATCAGCCCCAGCATTTT. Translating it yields CASSPGGQSNQPQHF.

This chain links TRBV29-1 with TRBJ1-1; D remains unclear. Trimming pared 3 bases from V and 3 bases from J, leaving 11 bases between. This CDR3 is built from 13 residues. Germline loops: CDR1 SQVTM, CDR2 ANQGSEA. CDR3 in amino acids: CSVEGRTYTEAFF. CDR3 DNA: TGCAGCGTTGAGGGCAGAACGTACACTGAAGCTTTCTTT.

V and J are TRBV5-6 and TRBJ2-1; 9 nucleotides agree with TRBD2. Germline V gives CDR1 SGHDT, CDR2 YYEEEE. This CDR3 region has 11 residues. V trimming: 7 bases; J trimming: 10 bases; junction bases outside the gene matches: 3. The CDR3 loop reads CASYLAGEQFF. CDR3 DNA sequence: TGTGCCAGCTACCTAGCGGGGGAGCAGTTCTTC.

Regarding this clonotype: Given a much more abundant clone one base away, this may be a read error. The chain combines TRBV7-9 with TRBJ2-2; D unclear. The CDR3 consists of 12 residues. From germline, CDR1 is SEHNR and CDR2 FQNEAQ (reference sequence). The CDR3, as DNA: TGTGCCAACAGCTTATTGCCGGGGGAGCTGTTTTTT. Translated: CANSLLPGELFF.

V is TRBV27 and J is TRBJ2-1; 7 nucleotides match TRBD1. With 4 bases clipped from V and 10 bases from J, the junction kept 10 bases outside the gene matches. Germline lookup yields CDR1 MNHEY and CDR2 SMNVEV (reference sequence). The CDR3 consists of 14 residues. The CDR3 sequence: CASSSGTGVGEQFF. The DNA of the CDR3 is TGTGCCAGCAGTTCTGGTACAGGGGTAGGGGAGCAGTTCTTC.

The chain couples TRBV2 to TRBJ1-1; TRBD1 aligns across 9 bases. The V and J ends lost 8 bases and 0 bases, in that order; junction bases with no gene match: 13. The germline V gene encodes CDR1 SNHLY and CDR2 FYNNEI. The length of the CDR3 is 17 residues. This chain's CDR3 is CASDGGTGPPMNTEAFF. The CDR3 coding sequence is TGTGCCAGCGATGGTGGGACAGGGCCACCGATGAACACTGAAGCTTTCTTT.

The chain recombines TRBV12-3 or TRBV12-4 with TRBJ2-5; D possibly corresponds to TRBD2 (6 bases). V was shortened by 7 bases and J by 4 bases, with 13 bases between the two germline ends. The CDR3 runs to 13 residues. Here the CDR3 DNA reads TGTGCCAGCACGATGGCGGGGCGAGAGACCCAGTACTTC. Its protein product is CASTMAGRETQYF.

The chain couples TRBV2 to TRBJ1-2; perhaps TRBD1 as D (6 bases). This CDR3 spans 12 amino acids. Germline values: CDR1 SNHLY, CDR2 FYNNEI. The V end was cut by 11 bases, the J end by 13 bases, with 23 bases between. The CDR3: CALIPGTGTCTF. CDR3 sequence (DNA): TGTGCCTTAATACCCGGAACAGGGACCTGCACCTTC.

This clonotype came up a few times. The CDR3 reads CSARESGGAAETQYF. Written as DNA, the CDR3 is TGCAGTGCTAGAGAGAGCGGGGGGGCCGCAGAGACCCAGTACTTC. V and J are TRBV20-1 and TRBJ2-5; 10 nucleotides align to TRBD2. After removal of 0 bases from V and 4 bases from J, the junction contained 5 bases not matched to a gene. Germline lookup yields CDR1 DFQATT and CDR2 SNEGSKA (reference sequence). CDR3 size: 15 residues.

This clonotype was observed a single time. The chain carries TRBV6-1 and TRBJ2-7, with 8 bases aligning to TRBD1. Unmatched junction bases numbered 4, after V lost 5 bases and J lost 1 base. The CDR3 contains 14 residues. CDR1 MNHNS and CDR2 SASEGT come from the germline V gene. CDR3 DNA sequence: TGTGCCAGCAGTTGGGACAGGCATTCCTACGAGCAGTACTTC. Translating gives CASSWDRHSYEQYF.

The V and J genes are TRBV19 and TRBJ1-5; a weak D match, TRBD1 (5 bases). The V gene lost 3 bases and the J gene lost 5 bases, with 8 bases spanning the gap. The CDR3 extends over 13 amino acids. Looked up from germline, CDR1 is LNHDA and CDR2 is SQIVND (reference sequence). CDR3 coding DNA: TGTGCCAGTAGTATTCGGGGCTATCAGCCCCAGCATTTT. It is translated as CASSIRGYQPQHF.

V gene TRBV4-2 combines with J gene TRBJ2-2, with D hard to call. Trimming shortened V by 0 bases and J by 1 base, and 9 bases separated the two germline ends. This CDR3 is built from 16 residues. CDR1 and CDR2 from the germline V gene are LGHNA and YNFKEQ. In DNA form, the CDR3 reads TGTGCCAGCAGCCAAGATTTGCAGCTGAACACCGGGGAGCTGTTTTTT. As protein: CASSQDLQLNTGELFF.

As DNA, the CDR3 is TGCGCCAGCAGCTTGGATGCAGGGGGGTGGGAGCAGTACTTC. This encodes CASSLDAGGWEQYF. V is TRBV5-1 and J is TRBJ2-7, with D tentatively TRBD1 (7 bases). Trimming removed 0 bases from V and 7 bases from J, with 14 bases in between. Germline V gene data show CDR1 as SGHRS and CDR2 as YFSETQ. The CDR3 totals 14 residues. Combining the CDR3 with reference TRBV5-1 and TRBJ2-7 gives the whole variable domain KAGVTQTPRYLIKTRGQQVTLSCSPISGHRSVSWYQQTPGQGLQFLFEYFSETQRNKGNFPGRFSGRQFSNSRSEMNVSTLELGDSALYLCASSLDAGGWEQYFGPGTRLTVT.

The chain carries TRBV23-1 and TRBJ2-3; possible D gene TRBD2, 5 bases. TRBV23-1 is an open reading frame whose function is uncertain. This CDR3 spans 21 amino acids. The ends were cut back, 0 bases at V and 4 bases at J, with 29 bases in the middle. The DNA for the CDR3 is TGCGCCAGCAGTCAATCTTTTTCAGTGTTGGGAGATATGGCGGATTCAGATACGCAGTATTTT. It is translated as CASSQSFSVLGDMADSDTQYF.

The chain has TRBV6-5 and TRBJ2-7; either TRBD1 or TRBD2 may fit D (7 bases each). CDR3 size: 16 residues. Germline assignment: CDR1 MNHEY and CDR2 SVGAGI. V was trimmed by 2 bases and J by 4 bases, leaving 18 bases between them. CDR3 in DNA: TGTGCCAGCAGTTACGGGGGGGGGACAGAAAGATACGAGCAGTACTTC. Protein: CASSYGGGTERYEQYF.

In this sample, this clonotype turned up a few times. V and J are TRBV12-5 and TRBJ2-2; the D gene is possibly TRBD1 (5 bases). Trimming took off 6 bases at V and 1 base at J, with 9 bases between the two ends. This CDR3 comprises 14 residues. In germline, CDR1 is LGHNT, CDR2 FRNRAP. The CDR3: CASGPGQNTGELFF. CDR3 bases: TGTGCTAGTGGCCCTGGACAGAACACCGGGGAGCTGTTTTTT.

CDR3 bases: TGTGCCAGCAGAGCACCGGGACACCCAGCGAACACCGGGGAGCTGTTTTTT. This translates into CASRAPGHPANTGELFF. This rearrangement joins TRBV12-3 or TRBV12-4 to TRBJ2-2; weak D call: TRBD1 (6 bases). The CDR3 sequence is 17 residues long. V was shortened by 6 bases and J by 0 bases, with 17 bases between the two germline ends.

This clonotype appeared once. The CDR3 region has the DNA TGTGCCAGTAGTATAGGGGCAGGCCATGGCCCCTATGGCTACACCTTC. Translated: CASSIGAGHGPYGYTF. The chain uses TRBV19 and TRBJ1-2, with D uncertain. This CDR3 contains 16 residues. The V and J ends lost 1 base and 4 bases respectively, with 16 bases between them. The V gene's germline CDR1 is LNHDA and CDR2 SQIVND (reference sequence).

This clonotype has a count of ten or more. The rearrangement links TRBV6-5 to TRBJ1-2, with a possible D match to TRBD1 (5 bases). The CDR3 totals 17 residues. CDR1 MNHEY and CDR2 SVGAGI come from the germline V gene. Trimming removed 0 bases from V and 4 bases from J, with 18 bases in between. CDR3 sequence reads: CASSYSPGPGVPYGYTF. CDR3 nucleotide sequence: TGTGCCAGCAGTTACTCGCCAGGACCGGGGGTACCCTATGGCTACACCTTC.

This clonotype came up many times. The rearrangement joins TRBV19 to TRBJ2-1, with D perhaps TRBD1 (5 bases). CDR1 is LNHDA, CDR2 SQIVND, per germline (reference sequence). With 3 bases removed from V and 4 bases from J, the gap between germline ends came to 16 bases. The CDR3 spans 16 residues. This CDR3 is CASSISGLSAYNEQFF. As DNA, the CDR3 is TGTGCCAGTAGTATCTCAGGGTTATCGGCGTACAATGAGCAGTTCTTC.

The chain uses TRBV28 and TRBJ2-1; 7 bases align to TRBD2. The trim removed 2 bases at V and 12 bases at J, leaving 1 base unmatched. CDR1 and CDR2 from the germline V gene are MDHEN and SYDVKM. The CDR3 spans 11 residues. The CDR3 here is CASSLGLVQFF. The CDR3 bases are TGTGCCAGCAGTTTAGGACTAGTGCAGTTCTTC.

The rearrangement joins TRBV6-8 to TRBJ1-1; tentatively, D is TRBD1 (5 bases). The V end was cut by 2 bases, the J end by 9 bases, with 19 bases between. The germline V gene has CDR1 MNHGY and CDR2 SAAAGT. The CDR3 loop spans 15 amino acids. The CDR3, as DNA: TGTGCCAGCAGTTACCATTGGGGCAGGGCGTTTAAAGCTTTCTTT. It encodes CASSYHWGRAFKAFF.

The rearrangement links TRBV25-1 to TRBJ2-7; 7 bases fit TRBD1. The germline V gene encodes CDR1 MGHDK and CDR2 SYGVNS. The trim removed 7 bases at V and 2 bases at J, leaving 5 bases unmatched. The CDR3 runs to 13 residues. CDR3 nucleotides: TGTGCCAGCAAGGGGACAGTAACCTACGAGCAGTACTTC. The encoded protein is CASKGTVTYEQYF.

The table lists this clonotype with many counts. The CDR3 region is CASSLAKGSIEAFF. The DNA for the CDR3 is TGTGCCAGCAGCTTAGCCAAGGGGAGCATTGAAGCTTTCTTT. This chain joins TRBV7-6 and TRBJ1-1, with a tentative D call TRBD1 (5 bases). The V gene lost 0 bases and the J gene lost 7 bases, with 12 bases spanning the gap. CDR3 length: 14 residues. CDR1 and CDR2 from the germline V gene are SGHVS and FNYEAQ.